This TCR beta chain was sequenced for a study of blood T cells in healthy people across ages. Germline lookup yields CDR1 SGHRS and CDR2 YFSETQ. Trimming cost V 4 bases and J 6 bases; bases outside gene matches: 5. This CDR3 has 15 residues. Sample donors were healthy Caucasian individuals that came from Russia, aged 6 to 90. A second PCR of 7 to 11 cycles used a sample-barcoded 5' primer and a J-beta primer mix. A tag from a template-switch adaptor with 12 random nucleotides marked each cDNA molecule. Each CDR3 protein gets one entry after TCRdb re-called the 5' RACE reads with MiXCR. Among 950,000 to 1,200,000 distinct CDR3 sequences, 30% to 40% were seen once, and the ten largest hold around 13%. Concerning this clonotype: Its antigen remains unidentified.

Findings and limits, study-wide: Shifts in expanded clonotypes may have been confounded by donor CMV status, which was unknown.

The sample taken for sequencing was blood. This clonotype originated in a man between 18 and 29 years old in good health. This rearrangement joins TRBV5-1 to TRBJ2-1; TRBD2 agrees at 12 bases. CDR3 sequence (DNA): TGCGCCAGCAGCCCTCCTAGCGGGAGGGCCAATGAGCAGTTCTTC. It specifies CASSPPSGRANEQFF.